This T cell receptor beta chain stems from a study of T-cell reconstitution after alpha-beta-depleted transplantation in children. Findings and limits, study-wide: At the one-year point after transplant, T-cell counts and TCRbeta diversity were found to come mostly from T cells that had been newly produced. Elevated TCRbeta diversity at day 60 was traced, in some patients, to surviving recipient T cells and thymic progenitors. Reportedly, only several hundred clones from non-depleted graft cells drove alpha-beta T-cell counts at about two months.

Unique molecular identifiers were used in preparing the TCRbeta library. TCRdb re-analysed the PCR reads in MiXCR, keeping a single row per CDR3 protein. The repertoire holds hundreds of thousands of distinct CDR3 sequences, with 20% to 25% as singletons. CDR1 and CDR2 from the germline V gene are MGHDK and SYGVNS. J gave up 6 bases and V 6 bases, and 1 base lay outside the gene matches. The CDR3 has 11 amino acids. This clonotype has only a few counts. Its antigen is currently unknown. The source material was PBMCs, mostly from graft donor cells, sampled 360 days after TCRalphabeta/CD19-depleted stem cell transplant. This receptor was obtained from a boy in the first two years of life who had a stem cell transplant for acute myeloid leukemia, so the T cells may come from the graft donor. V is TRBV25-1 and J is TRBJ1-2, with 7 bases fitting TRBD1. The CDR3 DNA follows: TGTGCCAGCAGGGACAGGAATGGCTACACCTTC. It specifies CASRDRNGYTF.